This entry features one T cell receptor beta chain sequence. Treatment here: 15 to 20 received Ad26.COV2.S at low or high dose, single or two shots; about 5 received placebo; per-sample allocation not given. Material that was analyzed had been drawn on day 63 after the first vaccine or placebo injection. Germline V gene data show CDR1 as SGDLS and CDR2 as YYNGEE. V lost 3 bases, J lost 5 bases, and 14 bases lay in between. The CDR3 length is 14 residues. This entry is derived from a study of Ad26.COV2.S vaccination and SARS-CoV-2 variants. The data were produced by immunoSEQ multiplex PCR, yet TCRdb's version contains in-frame clones alone and is incomplete. This sample has about 680,000 clones, with roughly 90% found just once.

The sequences come from peripheral blood, collected in a trial of Ad26.COV2.S vaccine versus placebo. The J gene is TRBJ2-5, the V gene TRBV9, with D possibly being TRBD2 (5 bases). This TCR was sampled from a person aged 18-65 years who received the Ad26.COV2.S COVID-19 vaccine or a placebo. CDR3 sequence reads: CASSATSARETQYF. The CDR3, as DNA: TGTGCCAGCAGCGCTACTAGTGCCCGGGAGACCCAGTACTTC.